The 26 T cell receptor beta chains given below trace back to one sample, sequenced in a study of blood T cell repertoires in COVID-19. Only in-frame clones appear in the TCRdb table, and some are missing; sequencing was by immunoSEQ multiplex PCR. Among around 400,000 clones listed, roughly four fifths were seen once. The sample comprised PBMCs or T cells enriched from blood (not recorded which). These receptors were obtained from a woman aged 50 to 60 who had recovered from COVID-19.

The chain has TRBV11-2 and TRBJ2-3; 7 nucleotides line up with TRBD2. This CDR3 has 13 amino acids. With 3 bases clipped from V and 3 bases from J, the junction kept 0 bases outside the gene matches. Germline loops: CDR1 SGHAT, CDR2 FQNNGV. The DNA of the CDR3 is TGTGCCAGCAGCTTCGGGGGGACAGATACGCAGTATTTT. It encodes CASSFGGTDTQYF.

This chain links TRBV4-1 with TRBJ1-2; 9 positions agree with TRBD1. The CDR3 extends over 14 amino acids. The germline V gene encodes CDR1 MGHRA and CDR2 YSYEKL. The J segment lost 5 bases and the V segment lost 4 bases, leaving 5 bases of the junction unmatched. CDR3 in amino acids: CASSPLGQGYGYTF. The CDR3 DNA is TGCGCCAGCAGCCCCTTGGGACAGGGTTATGGCTACACCTTC.

The rearrangement uses TRBV25-1 and TRBJ2-7; tentatively, D is TRBD2 (6 bases). CDR3 size: 15 residues. Germline CDR1 is MGHDK and CDR2 is SYGVNS. Trimming pared 2 bases from V and 4 bases from J, leaving 15 bases between. The CDR3 sequence is CASSEARGRMYEQYF. The CDR3 coding sequence is TGTGCCAGCAGTGAAGCTCGGGGGAGAATGTACGAGCAGTACTTC.

V and J are TRBV11-3 and TRBJ2-6; weak D call: TRBD1 (8 bases). This CDR3 contains 16 residues. Germline V gives CDR1 SGHNT, CDR2 YENEEA. The ends were cut back, 6 bases at V and 2 bases at J, with 14 bases in the middle. CDR3: CASRQTGGAGANVLTF. Written as DNA, the CDR3 is TGTGCCAGCAGACAAACAGGGGGGGCTGGGGCCAACGTCCTGACTTTC. Supplemented by reference TRBV11-3 and TRBJ2-6, the full variable domain reads EAGVVQSPRYKIIEKKQPVAFWCNPISGHNTLYWYLQNLGQGPELLIRYENEEAVDDSQLPKDRFSAERLKGVDSTLKIQPAELGDSAVYLCASRQTGGAGANVLTFGAGSRLTVL.

The genes are TRBV6-1 and TRBJ1-2; 8 bases match TRBD1. V shed 2 bases, J shed 4 bases, and the junction held 6 bases outside the gene matches. The CDR3 spans 15 residues. The V gene's germline CDR1 is MNHNS and CDR2 SASEGT. The CDR3 reads CASSETTGTGYGYTF. The CDR3 DNA sequence: TGTGCCAGCAGTGAAACAACCGGGACAGGCTATGGCTACACCTTC.

The V call is TRBV18, the J call TRBJ1-3; 7 nucleotides align to TRBD1. Germline V gene data show CDR1 as KGHSH and CDR2 as LQKENI. V lost 6 bases, J lost 3 bases, and 11 bases stayed unmatched. This CDR3 contains 16 residues. CDR3 residues: CASSEQTGTIGNTIYF. CDR3 in DNA: TGTGCCAGCTCCGAACAGACAGGGACAATTGGAAACACCATATATTTT.

The CDR3 DNA reads TGTGCCAGTAGAGGGACAGTTCATGGCTACACCTTC. It codes for CASRGTVHGYTF. The rearrangement joins TRBV19 to TRBJ1-2; 7 bases align to TRBD1. Losses at the gene ends were 6 bases for V and 6 bases for J; bases not matched to a gene: 4. The CDR3 runs 12 residues. Germline CDR1 and CDR2: LNHDA and SQIVND (reference sequence).

J is TRBJ2-7 and V is TRBV3-1 (or the pseudogene TRBV3-2); TRBD1 agrees at 9 bases. Germline trimming cut 4 bases from V and 7 bases from J; bases unmatched to any gene: 8. Per the germline V gene, CDR1 is LGHDT and CDR2 is YNNKEL (reference sequence). This CDR3 comprises 14 residues. The chain's CDR3 is CASSLGQGIWEQYF. The CDR3 nucleotides read TGTGCCAGCAGCCTTGGACAGGGGATCTGGGAGCAGTACTTC.

The rearrangement joins TRBV5-6 to TRBJ1-5; 7 nucleotides line up with TRBD1. The CDR3 consists of 16 residues. V lost 5 bases, J lost 1 base, and 9 bases stayed unmatched. Germline lookup yields CDR1 SGHDT and CDR2 YYEEEE. The DNA of the CDR3 is TGTGCCAGCAGTCAGAGAGGGGGCCCAAGCAATCAGCCCCAGCATTTT. Translated: CASSQRGGPSNQPQHF.

In DNA, the CDR3 is TGTGCCAGCAGCTTCAGAAGTAGCGGGGGGGCCTCCTACGAGCAGTACTTC. Translated: CASSFRSSGGASYEQYF. The chain couples TRBV11-3 to TRBJ2-7; 11 bases agree with TRBD2. Trimming cost V 3 bases and J 0 bases; bases outside gene matches: 7. This CDR3 contains 17 residues. Per germline, CDR1 SGHNT and CDR2 YENEEA. Based on the CDR3 plus reference TRBV11-3 and TRBJ2-7, the full variable domain is EAGVVQSPRYKIIEKKQPVAFWCNPISGHNTLYWYLQNLGQGPELLIRYENEEAVDDSQLPKDRFSAERLKGVDSTLKIQPAELGDSAVYLCASSFRSSGGASYEQYFGPGTRLTVT.

The V and J genes are TRBV5-1 and TRBJ1-4; 9 bases map to TRBD1. V lost 5 bases, J lost 2 bases, and 4 bases stayed unmatched. The germline CDR1 and CDR2 sequences are SGHRS and YFSETQ. The CDR3 loop spans 15 amino acids. CDR3: CASSWTGVTNEKLFF. CDR3 in DNA: TGCGCCAGCAGTTGGACAGGGGTCACTAATGAAAAACTGTTTTTT. The full variable domain, completed using reference TRBV5-1 and TRBJ1-4, is KAGVTQTPRYLIKTRGQQVTLSCSPISGHRSVSWYQQTPGQGLQFLFEYFSETQRNKGNFPGRFSGRQFSNSRSEMNVSTLELGDSALYLCASSWTGVTNEKLFFGSGTQLSVL.

The rearrangement uses TRBV7-6 and TRBJ1-2; perhaps TRBD1 as D (5 bases). The CDR3 is 18 residues long. The V gene's germline CDR1 is SGHVS and CDR2 FNYEAQ. Trimming pared 1 base from V and 3 bases from J, leaving 21 bases between. CDR3 DNA: TGTGCCAGCAGCTTAGAAGGGACCCAGCGGGCATTAGACTATGGCTACACCTTC. It specifies CASSLEGTQRALDYGYTF.

This chain links TRBV5-3 with TRBJ2-1; 13 bases fit TRBD2. TRBV5-3 has ORF status, its function being uncertain. This CDR3 spans 15 amino acids. J lost 9 bases, V lost 4 bases, and 7 bases had no gene match. CDR3 loop: CARSHTSGGASEQFF. In DNA, the CDR3 is TGTGCCAGAAGCCACACTAGCGGGGGGGCCTCTGAGCAGTTCTTC.

This chain connects TRBV5-1 to TRBJ2-3, with 7 nucleotides matching TRBD1. The germline V gene encodes CDR1 SGHRS and CDR2 YFSETQ. The CDR3 spans 15 residues. The V gene end was trimmed by 1 base and the J gene end by 4 bases; junction bases not matched to a gene: 6. Here the CDR3 DNA reads TGCGCCAGCAGCTTGAGGACAGGTCCCTCAGATACGCAGTATTTT. This translates into CASSLRTGPSDTQYF.

This clone occurred once. J is TRBJ2-7 and V is TRBV6-6; 8 nucleotides line up with TRBD2. Germline loops: CDR1 MNHNY, CDR2 SVGAGI (reference sequence). V lost 6 bases, J lost 7 bases, and 32 bases stayed unmatched. CDR3 size: 21 residues. CDR3 in amino acids: CASSLTNPYRLIESGSGEQYF. The CDR3 nucleotides are TGTGCCAGCAGCTTAACTAACCCCTACAGATTAATCGAGAGCGGGAGTGGAGAGCAGTACTTC.

The rearrangement uses TRBV27 and TRBJ1-5, with TRBD1 identical over 9 bases. This CDR3 contains 14 residues. The germline V gene encodes CDR1 MNHEY and CDR2 SMNVEV (reference sequence). Unmatched junction bases numbered 5, after V lost 4 bases and J lost 7 bases. The CDR3: CASSYRGPYQPQHF. In nucleotides, the CDR3 is TGTGCCAGCAGTTACAGGGGGCCGTACCAGCCCCAGCATTTT.

The V and J genes are TRBV27 and TRBJ2-3, with D maybe TRBD2 (5 bases). The CDR3 extends over 14 amino acids. Trimming removed 6 bases at V and 1 base at J, with 11 bases between. Germline-derived CDR1 and CDR2 are MNHEY and SMNVEV (reference sequence). Written as DNA, the CDR3 is TGTGCCAGCAGCCTCGGACTGGGCACAGATACGCAGTATTTT. This gives the protein CASSLGLGTDTQYF.

The sample holds one count of this clone. This chain joins TRBV6-5 and TRBJ2-7; D gene ambiguous. V was cut by 6 bases and J by 7 bases, with 19 bases left in between. The CDR3 consists of 14 residues. Germline assignment: CDR1 MNHEY and CDR2 SVGAGI. The CDR3 region has the DNA TGTGCCAGCAGAAGCCATGATCGGCCTAGGGAGCAGTACTTC. This translates into CASRSHDRPREQYF.

This chain uses TRBV11-3 with TRBJ2-1, with 8 bases aligning to TRBD1. V shed 2 bases, J shed 7 bases, and the junction held 1 base outside the gene matches. The length of the CDR3 is 13 residues. Per germline, CDR1 SGHNT and CDR2 YENEEA. The CDR3 DNA reads TGTGCCAGCAGCTTACAGGGGGCAAATGAGCAGTTCTTC. Its translation is CASSLQGANEQFF. The variable domain in full, with the rest retrieved from reference TRBV11-3 and TRBJ2-1, is EAGVVQSPRYKIIEKKQPVAFWCNPISGHNTLYWYLQNLGQGPELLIRYENEEAVDDSQLPKDRFSAERLKGVDSTLKIQPAELGDSAVYLCASSLQGANEQFFGPGTRLTVL.

The CDR3 reads CASSFVVNTEAFF. CDR3 coding DNA: TGTGCCAGCAGTTTCGTTGTAAACACTGAAGCTTTCTTT. The chain links TRBV27 to TRBJ1-1; no reliable D call. Trimming removed 3 bases from V and 2 bases from J, with 7 bases in between. This CDR3 is 13 amino acids long. Per the germline V gene, CDR1 is MNHEY and CDR2 is SMNVEV (reference sequence).

V usage is TRBV2 and J usage is TRBJ1-1; TRBD1 aligns across 7 bases. Germline assignment: CDR1 SNHLY and CDR2 FYNNEI. The CDR3 sequence is 14 residues long. The junction had 7 bases not matched to a gene; V was cut back by 8 bases and J by 1 base. The CDR3 DNA is TGTGCCAGCGATACAGGGGCAGGGAACACTGAAGCTTTCTTT. Its translation is CASDTGAGNTEAFF.

The J gene is TRBJ2-7, the V gene TRBV7-9; the match to TRBD2 covers 8 bases. Germline V lookup: CDR1 SEHNR, CDR2 FQNEAQ (reference sequence). The CDR3 extends over 15 amino acids. Trimming cost V 4 bases and J 2 bases; bases outside gene matches: 7. The CDR3 nucleotides read TGTGCCAGCAGCTCCCTACGGGGGGGCGCCTACGAGCAGTACTTC. Its protein is CASSSLRGGAYEQYF.

The sample holds a few counts of this clone. This chain uses TRBV11-1 with TRBJ2-1, with D perhaps matching TRBD2 (6 bases). Trimming stripped 1 base from V and 3 bases from J, with 10 bases between. The V gene's germline CDR1 is SGHAT and CDR2 FQDESV (reference sequence). The length of the CDR3 is 15 residues. The CDR3 protein is CASSLVIADYNEQFF. The CDR3 bases are TGTGCCAGCAGCTTAGTTATAGCGGACTACAATGAGCAGTTCTTC.

The rearrangement joins TRBV7-2 to TRBJ2-5; possibly TRBD2 for D (5 bases). Trimming removed 2 bases from V and 1 base from J, with 8 bases in between. Looked up from germline, CDR1 is SGHTA and CDR2 is FQGNSA. The CDR3 spans 14 residues. The CDR3 loop is CASSLLDFQETQYF. CDR3 coding DNA: TGTGCCAGCAGCTTACTGGACTTCCAAGAGACCCAGTACTTC.

J is TRBJ2-2 and V is TRBV20-1, with a possible D match to TRBD2 (6 bases). Trimming pared 3 bases from V and 4 bases from J, leaving 18 bases between. CDR1 is DFQATT, CDR2 SNEGSKA, per germline (reference sequence). The CDR3 runs to 16 residues. The CDR3 spells CSASLRASAVTGELFF. As DNA, the CDR3 is TGCAGTGCTAGTTTAAGGGCTAGCGCGGTCACCGGGGAGCTGTTTTTT.

This chain joins TRBV19 and TRBJ2-3, with TRBD2 as a possible D gene (6 bases). V gave up 10 bases and J gave up 6 bases, with 17 bases separating them. Germline V gene data show CDR1 as LNHDA and CDR2 as SQIVND (reference sequence). The CDR3 runs 13 residues. In nucleotides, the CDR3 is TGTGCCACCTCTTACCCTCGGGGGGATACGCAGTATTTT. Translated, it gives CATSYPRGDTQYF.